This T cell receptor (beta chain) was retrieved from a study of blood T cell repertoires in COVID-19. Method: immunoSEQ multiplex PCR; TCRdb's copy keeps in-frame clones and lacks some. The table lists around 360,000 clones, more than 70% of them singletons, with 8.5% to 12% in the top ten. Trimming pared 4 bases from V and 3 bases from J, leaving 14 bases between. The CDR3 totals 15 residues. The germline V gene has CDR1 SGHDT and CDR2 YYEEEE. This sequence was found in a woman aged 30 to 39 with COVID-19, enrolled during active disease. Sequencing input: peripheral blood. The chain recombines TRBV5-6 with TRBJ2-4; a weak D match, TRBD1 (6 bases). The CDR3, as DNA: TGTGCCAGCAGCGTCTTACAGGGTGACAAAAACATTCAGTACTTC. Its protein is CASSVLQGDKNIQYF. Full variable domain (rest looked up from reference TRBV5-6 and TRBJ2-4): DAGVTQSPTHLIKTRGQQVTLRCSPKSGHDTVSWYQQALGQGPQFIFQYYEEEERQRGNFPDRFSGHQFPNYSSELNVNALLLGDSALYLCASSVLQGDKNIQYFGAGTRLSVL.